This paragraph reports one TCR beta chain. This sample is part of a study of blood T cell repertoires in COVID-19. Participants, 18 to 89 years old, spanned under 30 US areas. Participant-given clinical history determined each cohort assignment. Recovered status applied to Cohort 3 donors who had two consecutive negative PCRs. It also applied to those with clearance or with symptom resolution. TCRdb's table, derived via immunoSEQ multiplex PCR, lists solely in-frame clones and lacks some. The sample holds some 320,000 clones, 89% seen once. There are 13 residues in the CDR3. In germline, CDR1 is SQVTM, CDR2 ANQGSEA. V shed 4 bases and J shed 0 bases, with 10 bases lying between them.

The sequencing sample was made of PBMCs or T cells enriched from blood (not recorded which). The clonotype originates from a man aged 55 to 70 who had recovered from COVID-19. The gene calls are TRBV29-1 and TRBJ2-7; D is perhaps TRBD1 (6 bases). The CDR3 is CSVVRTDSYEQYF. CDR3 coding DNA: TGCAGCGTTGTTAGGACAGACTCCTACGAGCAGTACTTC.